The entry below describes one T cell receptor beta chain. This table comes from immunoSEQ multiplex PCR, and its TCRdb copy is limited to in-frame clones, with some not included. The table records 15,000 to 20,000 clones, approximately 65% of them present only once. Germline lookup yields CDR1 SGHVS and CDR2 FQNEAQ. The J segment lost 2 bases and the V segment lost 0 bases, leaving 3 bases of the junction unmatched. This CDR3 has 15 residues. The sample is drawn from a study of neoadjuvant anti-PD-1 for oral cavity cancer. The chain joins TRBV7-8 to TRBJ2-7, with 8 bases matching TRBD1. The receptor's source is a person aged 40 to 85 with oral cavity squamous cell carcinoma. The material was PBMCs, obtained before nivolumab (anti-PD-1) treatment. CDR3 bases: TGTGCCAGCAGCTTAGCATCAGGGGGCCCCTACGAGCAGTACTTC. It translates to CASSLASGGPYEQYF. Full variable domain (outside the CDR3, taken from reference TRBV7-8 and TRBJ2-7): GAGVSQSPRYKVAKRGQDVALRCDPISGHVSLFWYQQALGQGPEFLTYFQNEAQLDKSGLPSDRFFAERPEGSVSTLKIQRTQQEDSAVYLCASSLASGGPYEQYFGPGTRLTVT.